The source of this TCR beta chain is a study of CD8+CD57+ T cells in acquired aplastic anemia. Turning to the study itself: When averaged, DNA from sorted CD4+ and CD8+ cells came to around 3.4 ug. Some 9.9 million reads, on average, were obtained for CD4+ cells from healthy donors. Study-wide results and caveats: Roughly 30 sequences, all CD8+ CDR3, were shared between patients and controls. Significant differences in CD8+ Simpson's diversity were not observed between patients and controls.

Germline loops: CDR1 SGHDT, CDR2 YYEEEE. Trimming took 3 bases from V and 0 from J, leaving 10 bases between them. The CDR3 has 16 residues. Genomic DNA acted as the template from which TCR beta VDJ combination and CDR3 sequence profiling were carried out. TCRdb independently ran MiXCR on the reads; one entry per CDR3 protein. The sample holds some 200,000 distinct CDR3 sequences, 34% seen once. This clonotype was seen at least ten times. What it binds is unknown. This TCR was sampled from a human donor in good health, serving as a control. The sample consisted of sorted CD4+, CD8+, or CD8+CD57+ T cells (not recorded which) from PBMCs. This rearrangement joins TRBV5-6 to TRBJ1-6, with D unclear. In DNA form, the CDR3 reads TGTGCCAGCAGCTCGCCTAGGAGCTCCTATAATTCACCCCTCCACTTT. This translates into CASSSPRSSYNSPLHF.